The T cell receptor (beta chain) under discussion was sequenced for a study of T-cell memory formation after mild COVID-19. Germline V gene lookup returns CDR1 MDHEN and CDR2 SYDVKM. The CDR3 is 11 residues long. Using its own MiXCR run on the 5' RACE reads, TCRdb lists one record per CDR3 protein. The table has around 500,000 distinct CDR3 sequences, over 15% seen once. As for this clonotype: Its antigen remains unidentified. Germline and junction disagree at one end, which may indicate a read error.

Study-level results: Clones shrinking from day 15 to 85 showed even CD4/CD8 mixes; later expanders tilted CD4+.

Material: PBMCs or a T cell subset sorted from them (not recorded which). The TCR originated in an adult woman who had mild COVID-19 (a few samples of this study predate the infection). Cell type and time point are not known. V and J are TRBV28 and TRBJ2-7, with D unresolved. DNA of the CDR3: TGTGCCAGCAGCCTAAGATCCGATATGCTCTTC. It yields the protein CASSLRSDMLF.